The present TCR beta chain was sequenced within a study of T cell responses to AZD1222 COVID-19 vaccine. Findings of the study overall: White British donors predominated, females outnumbered males, and clonal diversity was possibly underestimated. Baseline antibody screening turned up just five to seven seropositive AZD1222 recipients. Nearly half of spike-specific TCRs reportedly target unmutated variant regions. Repertoires were obtained only post-peak T cell response.

The method was immunoSEQ multiplex PCR; TCRdb's version includes in-frame clones alone and lacks a portion of them. The table includes about 140,000 clones, about 92% detected once. Germline V gene data show CDR1 as SGHTA and CDR2 as FQGNSA. The V gene lost 5 bases and the J gene lost 3 bases, with 20 bases spanning the gap. The CDR3 contains 16 residues. This clone was counted once. What it binds is not known. Material: peripheral blood, obtained on day 0 of AZD1222 vaccination. This receptor was taken from an adult in good health. The chain carries TRBV7-2 and TRBJ2-7; possible D gene TRBD1, 6 bases. DNA for the CDR3: TGTGCCAGCAGCACAACAGACAGGATCGTTTTCTACGAGCAGTACTTC. It yields the protein CASSTTDRIVFYEQYF.